The entry below gives a single TCR beta chain sequence along with its context. This record comes from a study of blood T cell repertoires in COVID-19. On the study more broadly: Researchers got acute and convalescent COVID-19 samples from the United States, Italy and Spain.

Original methodology: Reference gene primer amplification in the assay estimated nucleated cell counts. Here immunoSEQ multiplex PCR was the method, and the copy in TCRdb shows in-frame clones only, minus some. V and J calls and clone size follow that table, whereas D and trimming were derived from the DNA. The sample has some 260,000 clones, approximately 86% seen once; the top ten hold approximately 0.7%. The sequence was collected from a human donor in a cohort sampled during active COVID-19. The sample consisted of peripheral blood.

The CDR3 DNA is TGCGCCAGCAATGGTGCGGGAGGGTCCTCTGGGGCCAACGTCCTGACTTTC. Protein product: CASNGAGGSSGANVLTF. The chain uses TRBV5-1 and TRBJ2-6; 9 bases map to TRBD2. The V gene end was trimmed by 6 bases and the J gene end by 0 bases; junction bases not matched to a gene: 7. This CDR3 is 17 amino acids long. CDR1 is SGHRS, CDR2 YFSETQ, per germline.